These T cell receptor beta chains were read from a single sample in a study of identical twins' blood T cells. TCRdb recomputed calls from the 5' RACE reads with MiXCR, one row per CDR3 protein. The sample comprises 400,000 or so distinct CDR3 sequences, roughly 27% of which are singletons, and 5.5% to 6.5% rests with the top ten. The sequencing sample was made of PBMCs. These receptors were taken from a woman aged 18 to 49 in good health. CDR3s include the opening cysteine and the closing phenylalanine or tryptophan. The order of the fields is D gene, J gene, clone size, V gene, CDR3 DNA, CDR3 protein. D genes are given only for firm matches. Clone size is shown for a subset of rows, as once, few, many or a class of expanded clone.

d_gene: TRBD2; j_gene: TRBJ2-1; abundance: -; v_gene: TRBV9; CDR3nt: TGTGCCAGCAGCTCGACTAGCGGGGGATACAATGGGCAGTTCTTC; CDR3aa: CASSSTSGGYNGQFF
d_gene: -; j_gene: TRBJ1-4; abundance: few; v_gene: TRBV20-1; CDR3nt: TGCAGTGCTAGTAAGCCCTTAGACAATGAAAAACTGTTTTTT; CDR3aa: CSASKPLDNEKLFF
d_gene: -; j_gene: TRBJ2-2; abundance: -; v_gene: TRBV29-1; CDR3nt: TGCAGCGTGCAGCCTCCCACTTACACCGGGGAGCTGTTTTTT; CDR3aa: CSVQPPTYTGELFF
d_gene: -; j_gene: TRBJ1-2; abundance: many; v_gene: TRBV14; CDR3nt: TGTGCCAGCAGCCACGGACCTTTTGCCCGCTACACCTTC; CDR3aa: CASSHGPFARYTF
d_gene: TRBD2; j_gene: TRBJ2-1; abundance: few; v_gene: TRBV20-1; CDR3nt: TGCAGTGCCGCGGCCGGGACTAGTCAGTACAATGAGCAGTTCTTC; CDR3aa: CSAAAGTSQYNEQFF
d_gene: TRBD1; j_gene: TRBJ1-2; abundance: few; v_gene: TRBV25-1; CDR3nt: TGTGCCAGCAGTGATCCGGGACAGGGGGTCGGTGGCTACACCTTC; CDR3aa: CASSDPGQGVGGYTF
d_gene: -; j_gene: TRBJ1-1; abundance: few; v_gene: TRBV13; CDR3nt: TGTGCCAGCAGCGTCGGACGGACTAGAAATGTCACTGAAGCTTTCTTT; CDR3aa: CASSVGRTRNVTEAFF
d_gene: TRBD2; j_gene: TRBJ2-2; abundance: -; v_gene: TRBV5-5; CDR3nt: TGTGCCAGCAGCTTATTTTTTTCACTAGCGGTAAACACCGGGGAGCTGTTTTTT; CDR3aa: CASSLFFSLAVNTGELFF
d_gene: TRBD1; j_gene: TRBJ2-3; abundance: -; v_gene: TRBV2; CDR3nt: TGTGCCAGCAGTGAAACCAGGGGGCGCACAGATACGCAGTATTTT; CDR3aa: CASSETRGRTDTQYF
d_gene: -; j_gene: TRBJ1-2; abundance: few; v_gene: TRBV28; CDR3nt: TGTGCCAGCAGTTTACGCGACTACTATGGCTACACCTTC; CDR3aa: CASSLRDYYGYTF
d_gene: -; j_gene: TRBJ2-2; abundance: -; v_gene: TRBV12-5; CDR3nt: TGTGCTAGTCGTCCTGGGGGAGGCACCGGGGAGCTGTTTTTT; CDR3aa: CASRPGGGTGELFF
d_gene: -; j_gene: TRBJ2-3; abundance: few; v_gene: TRBV6-2/TRBV6-3; CDR3nt: TGTGCCAGCAGTTTTAAGCGGCCAAGCACAGATACGCAGTATTTT; CDR3aa: CASSFKRPSTDTQYF
d_gene: -; j_gene: TRBJ1-1; abundance: many; v_gene: TRBV7-6; CDR3nt: TGTGCCAGCAGCTCTCTAGGAGCATCTGAAGCTTTCTTT; CDR3aa: CASSSLGASEAFF
d_gene: -; j_gene: TRBJ1-2; abundance: -; v_gene: TRBV20-1; CDR3nt: TGCAGTGCTAGCGGGGCTGGCTACACCTTC; CDR3aa: CSASGAGYTF
d_gene: -; j_gene: TRBJ1-2; abundance: -; v_gene: TRBV4-1; CDR3nt: TGCGCCAGCAGCCAACGCACAGGGTGGGATGGCTACACCTTC; CDR3aa: CASSQRTGWDGYTF
d_gene: -; j_gene: TRBJ2-5; abundance: few; v_gene: TRBV15; CDR3nt: TGTGCCACCAGCAGAGGGTTTCAAGAGACCCAGTACTTC; CDR3aa: CATSRGFQETQYF
d_gene: TRBD1; j_gene: TRBJ2-1; abundance: -; v_gene: TRBV5-1; CDR3nt: TGCGCCAGCAGCTTTGGCAGGGGGCTTGATGAGCAGTTCTTC; CDR3aa: CASSFGRGLDEQFF
d_gene: -; j_gene: TRBJ1-4; abundance: -; v_gene: TRBV6-5; CDR3nt: TGTGCCAGCAGTTACTCCGCCAACCCCTTGATGAGAAAACTGTTTTTT; CDR3aa: CASSYSANPLMRKLFF
d_gene: -; j_gene: TRBJ1-2; abundance: -; v_gene: TRBV7-2; CDR3nt: TGTGCCAGTAGCAGGGCCCATGGCGATGGCTACACCTTC; CDR3aa: CASSRAHGDGYTF
d_gene: -; j_gene: TRBJ1-5; abundance: many; v_gene: TRBV20-1; CDR3nt: TGCAGTGCTAGCAAGAGCGTGGCCAATCAGCCCCAGCATTTT; CDR3aa: CSASKSVANQPQHF
d_gene: TRBD2; j_gene: TRBJ2-1; abundance: many; v_gene: TRBV19; CDR3nt: TGTGCCAGTAGTGGCCTAGCGGGAAGAGGGTACAATGAGCAGTTCTTC; CDR3aa: CASSGLAGRGYNEQFF
d_gene: -; j_gene: TRBJ2-3; abundance: few; v_gene: TRBV19; CDR3nt: TGTGCCAGTAGTGCAGCCGGGACTAGCACAGATACGCAGTATTTT; CDR3aa: CASSAAGTSTDTQYF
d_gene: -; j_gene: TRBJ2-7; abundance: -; v_gene: TRBV6-2/TRBV6-3; CDR3nt: TGTGCCAGCAGTTATGTCAGGGGTGACGAGCAGTACTTC; CDR3aa: CASSYVRGDEQYF
d_gene: -; j_gene: TRBJ1-2; abundance: few; v_gene: TRBV20-1; CDR3nt: TGCAGTGCTCAGCCAGGGATCGGCTATGGCTACACCTTC; CDR3aa: CSAQPGIGYGYTF
d_gene: -; j_gene: TRBJ1-1; abundance: -; v_gene: TRBV13; CDR3nt: TGTGCCAGCAGCTTAGTTTACCAAGCTTTCTTT; CDR3aa: CASSLVYQAFF
d_gene: TRBD2; j_gene: TRBJ2-1; abundance: many; v_gene: TRBV20-1; CDR3nt: TGCAGTGCCTTAGCGGGAGGCTACAATGAGCAGTTCTTC; CDR3aa: CSALAGGYNEQFF
d_gene: -; j_gene: TRBJ1-6; abundance: few; v_gene: TRBV4-1; CDR3nt: TGCGCCAGCAGCCAAGTGAATAGTTCACCCCTCCACTTT; CDR3aa: CASSQVNSSPLHF
d_gene: TRBD2; j_gene: TRBJ2-1; abundance: -; v_gene: TRBV5-1; CDR3nt: TGCGCCAGCAGCTTGGAGCGGGGTACGTACAATGAGCGGTTCTTC; CDR3aa: CASSLERGTYNERFF
d_gene: -; j_gene: TRBJ2-3; abundance: -; v_gene: TRBV3-1; CDR3nt: TGTGCCAGCAGCCAGGCGGAAACTAGCATAGATACGCAGTATTTT; CDR3aa: CASSQAETSIDTQYF
d_gene: -; j_gene: TRBJ2-1; abundance: -; v_gene: TRBV7-9; CDR3nt: TGTGCCAGCAGCCAGCCTCTTAGCGCCAATGAGCAGTTCTTC; CDR3aa: CASSQPLSANEQFF
d_gene: -; j_gene: TRBJ1-1; abundance: -; v_gene: TRBV10-3; CDR3nt: TGTGCCATCACAAGGAAGGAGGGAACTGAAGCTTTCTTT; CDR3aa: CAITRKEGTEAFF
d_gene: -; j_gene: TRBJ1-2; abundance: -; v_gene: TRBV10-3; CDR3nt: TGTGCCATCAGTGAGTCGGGAGGTTCGGGTATCGGCTACACCTTC; CDR3aa: CAISESGGSGIGYTF
d_gene: -; j_gene: TRBJ1-1; abundance: -; v_gene: TRBV7-9; CDR3nt: TGTGCCAGCAGCTTATTCGCAGGGTGCGCTGAAGCTTTCTTT; CDR3aa: CASSLFAGCAEAFF
d_gene: -; j_gene: TRBJ2-7; abundance: -; v_gene: TRBV18; CDR3nt: TGTGCCAGCTCACCCGCGACAGATTACGAGCAGTACTTC; CDR3aa: CASSPATDYEQYF
d_gene: TRBD1; j_gene: TRBJ2-2; abundance: few; v_gene: TRBV19; CDR3nt: TGTGCCAGTAGTATGGGACAGGGGGTCGGGGAGCTGTTTTTT; CDR3aa: CASSMGQGVGELFF
d_gene: -; j_gene: TRBJ1-5; abundance: -; v_gene: TRBV30; CDR3nt: TGTGCCTGGACCTCACAGGGAAATCAGCCCCAGCATTTT; CDR3aa: CAWTSQGNQPQHF
d_gene: TRBD1; j_gene: TRBJ1-2; abundance: few; v_gene: TRBV19; CDR3nt: TGTGCCAGTAGTATCGACAGGGTGATTCGAGGCTACACCTTC; CDR3aa: CASSIDRVIRGYTF
d_gene: -; j_gene: TRBJ1-2; abundance: -; v_gene: TRBV7-2; CDR3nt: TGTGCCAGCAGCTTCGACAGTAACTATGGCTACACCTTC; CDR3aa: CASSFDSNYGYTF
d_gene: -; j_gene: TRBJ1-2; abundance: -; v_gene: TRBV7-9; CDR3nt: TGTGCCAGCAGCTTCTGGGGTTTACGGCCCTACACCTTC; CDR3aa: CASSFWGLRPYTF